The 26 T cell receptor beta chains presented below share a single source sample, sequenced in a study of graft-versus-host responses after intestinal transplantation. Sequenced by immunoSEQ multiplex PCR; TCRdb stores in-frame clones only, minus some. The sample shows 62,000 or so clones, over 90% of them seen only once. These receptors' antigens are unknown. This specimen was unstimulated CD8+ T cells sorted from spleen or lymph node cells, taken before transplant. Receptors were obtained from a human donor who was the organ donor for an intestinal transplant.

This clone was observed once. The V call is TRBV11-2, the J call TRBJ1-2; 7 bases map to TRBD1. The CDR3 covers 15 residues. J lost 1 base, V lost 6 bases, and 8 bases had no gene match. Germline lookup yields CDR1 SGHAT and CDR2 FQNNGV. CDR3 region: CASRGQANINYGYTF. The CDR3 coding sequence is TGTGCCAGCAGAGGACAGGCCAATATTAACTATGGCTACACCTTC.

This chain links TRBV19 with TRBJ1-5; possibly TRBD1 for D (5 bases). The CDR3 spans 16 residues. Germline V gene lookup returns CDR1 LNHDA and CDR2 SQIVND (reference sequence). V was shortened by 7 bases and J by 1 base, with 17 bases between the two germline ends. The CDR3 nucleotides are TGTGCCAGTAACATAGCGGGGGTGGGAAGCAATCAGCCCCAGCATTTT. Its protein product is CASNIAGVGSNQPQHF.

This sequence joins TRBV27 and TRBJ1-1; D remains unclear. CDR1 and CDR2 (germline): MNHEY, SMNVEV (reference sequence). CDR3 size: 17 residues. With 6 bases removed from V and 0 bases from J, the gap between germline ends came to 20 bases. CDR3 sequence: CASSPNWAGSMNTEAFF. The CDR3 bases are TGTGCCAGCAGCCCAAACTGGGCGGGGTCCATGAACACTGAAGCTTTCTTT.

The genes are TRBV13 and TRBJ1-3, with 8 positions matching TRBD1. The CDR3 contains 16 residues. The germline V gene has CDR1 PRHDT and CDR2 FYEKMQ (reference sequence). J was trimmed by 8 bases and V by 2 bases; bases with no gene match: 11. CDR3 protein: CASSLRPWTGRDTIYF. CDR3 nucleotide sequence: TGTGCCAGCAGCTTACGGCCCTGGACAGGGAGGGACACCATATATTTT.

The rearrangement joins TRBV4-2 to TRBJ2-3, with D possibly TRBD2 on 6 matching bases. CDR1 is LGHNA and CDR2 is YNFKEQ in the germline V gene. The CDR3 consists of 19 residues. V lost 4 bases and J lost 1, with 24 bases in between. This CDR3 is CASSLGSVGGGRGTDTQYF. The DNA of the CDR3 is TGTGCCAGCAGCCTGGGGTCTGTGGGAGGAGGTAGGGGCACAGATACGCAGTATTTT.

This clone was seen only a few times. The chain uses TRBV4-1 and TRBJ2-7; D might be TRBD2 (6 bases). The CDR3 runs 15 residues. Trimming left V 5 bases short and J 0 bases short, with 14 bases between. Germline values: CDR1 MGHRA, CDR2 YSYEKL. As DNA, the CDR3 is TGCGCCAGCAGCGTCTCTTACGGGGGCTCCTACGAGCAGTACTTC. This codes for CASSVSYGGSYEQYF.

This chain links TRBV6-1 with TRBJ2-7; D perhaps matches TRBD2 (6 bases). The V and J ends lost 4 bases and 3 bases respectively, with 13 bases between them. The CDR3 length is 14 residues. Germline CDR1 and CDR2: MNHNS and SASEGT. CDR3 nucleotide sequence: TGTGCCAGCAGTGCACCGGGAGAATACTACGAGCAGTACTTC. Translating it yields CASSAPGEYYEQYF.

The V and J genes are TRBV5-1 and TRBJ2-2; D is unresolved. V dropped 7 bases and J dropped 4 bases, with 5 bases sitting between them. Germline values: CDR1 SGHRS, CDR2 YFSETQ. This CDR3 spans 11 amino acids. Here the CDR3 reads CASSFTGELFF. CDR3 nucleotide sequence: TGCGCCAGCTCCTTCACCGGGGAGCTGTTTTTT.

Only one count was recorded for this clone. The chain has TRBV13 and TRBJ1-2; D unclear. The CDR3 is made up of 15 amino acids. The V and J ends lost 3 bases and 0 bases respectively, with 11 bases between them. CDR1 is PRHDT, CDR2 FYEKMQ, per germline (reference sequence). This CDR3 reads CASSLSPVANYGYTF. Written as DNA, the CDR3 is TGTGCCAGCAGCTTGTCGCCGGTTGCTAACTATGGCTACACCTTC.

The chain recombines TRBV6-4 with TRBJ2-1, with D possibly TRBD1 on 5 matching bases. V dropped 4 bases and J dropped 2 bases, with 9 bases sitting between them. CDR3 length: 14 residues. Germline values: CDR1 MRHNA, CDR2 SNTAGT. The CDR3 DNA follows: TGTGCCAGCAGTGTGGACATCACCTACAATGAGCAGTTCTTC. This sequence encodes CASSVDITYNEQFF.

This clone turned up a few times. The chain combines TRBV6-5 with TRBJ2-7; D perhaps matches TRBD2 (5 bases). The V end lost 0 bases, the J end lost 6 bases, and 6 bases lay between the germline ends. Germline V lookup: CDR1 MNHEY, CDR2 SVGAGI. This CDR3 has 12 amino acids. CDR3 amino acids: CASSYSGSEQYF. The CDR3 DNA follows: TGTGCCAGCAGTTACTCGGGGAGCGAGCAGTACTTC.

V gene TRBV9 combines with J gene TRBJ1-2; TRBD1 is a possible D gene (6 bases). This CDR3 is built from 15 residues. Trimming pared 0 bases from V and 0 bases from J, leaving 9 bases between. CDR1 SGDLS and CDR2 YYNGEE come from the germline V gene. The CDR3 loop reads CASSVGRGTNYGYTF. The CDR3 bases are TGTGCCAGCAGCGTAGGAAGGGGGACTAACTATGGCTACACCTTC.

The rearrangement links TRBV4-1 to TRBJ2-7; D might be TRBD1 (6 bases). Germline CDR1 is MGHRA and CDR2 is YSYEKL. V dropped 0 bases and J dropped 0 bases, with 12 bases sitting between them. The CDR3 runs to 16 residues. This CDR3 reads CASSQDGQRSSYEQYF. The CDR3 bases are TGCGCCAGCAGCCAAGACGGACAGAGGAGCTCCTACGAGCAGTACTTC.

This sequence joins TRBV2 and TRBJ1-5; possible D gene TRBD1, 5 bases. Germline-derived CDR1 and CDR2 are SNHLY and FYNNEI. The CDR3 extends over 14 amino acids. Trimming pared 4 bases from V and 6 bases from J, leaving 13 bases between. Here the CDR3 reads CASSAQGWGQPQHF. The CDR3 coding sequence is TGTGCCAGCAGTGCTCAGGGATGGGGTCAGCCCCAGCATTTT.

The chain is built from TRBV27 and TRBJ2-1; TRBD1 might be the D (6 bases). The V and J ends lost 2 bases and 15 bases respectively, with 14 bases between them. The CDR3 length is 12 residues. Germline CDR1 is MNHEY and CDR2 is SMNVEV (reference sequence). The CDR3 sequence: CASSLVGGVTFF. Written as DNA, the CDR3 is TGTGCCAGCAGTTTAGTAGGGGGAGTTACGTTCTTC.

The chain couples TRBV4-3 to TRBJ2-1; a possible D gene is TRBD2 (6 bases). There are 16 residues in the CDR3. Trimming left V 3 bases short and J 0 bases short, with 12 bases between. The germline V gene has CDR1 LGHNA and CDR2 YSLEER. CDR3 protein: CASSQQGLSSYNEQFF. The CDR3 DNA reads TGCGCCAGCAGCCAGCAGGGACTCAGCTCCTACAATGAGCAGTTCTTC.

This clone was picked up one time. This chain joins TRBV9 and TRBJ2-3; maybe TRBD1 (6 bases). The CDR3 contains 14 residues. V lost 3 bases, J lost 4 bases, and 12 bases lay in between. Germline assignment: CDR1 SGDLS and CDR2 YYNGEE. The CDR3 spells CASSGEGDADTQYF. The CDR3 DNA reads as TGTGCCAGCAGCGGCGAGGGGGATGCAGATACGCAGTATTTT.

The chain employs TRBV7-9 and TRBJ2-5; 9 bases map to TRBD2. The CDR3 contains 15 residues. Germline V lookup: CDR1 SEHNR, CDR2 FQNEAQ (reference sequence). V lost 5 bases to trimming and J lost 2 bases; unmatched junction nucleotides: 6. The CDR3: CASSAQREVQETQYF. CDR3 nucleotides: TGTGCCAGCAGCGCCCAGCGGGAGGTACAAGAGACCCAGTACTTC.

V gene TRBV19 combines with J gene TRBJ2-3; 8 bases fit TRBD1. The length of the CDR3 is 14 residues. Germline-derived CDR1 and CDR2 are LNHDA and SQIVND (reference sequence). Trimming cost V 4 bases and J 4 bases; bases outside gene matches: 4. CDR3 DNA sequence: TGTGCCAGTAGTAGCAGGGGGCTATCAGATACGCAGTATTTT. Protein product: CASSSRGLSDTQYF.

This clone has just a few counts. The CDR3 bases are TGTGCCACCCATCTAGCGGGGTCCTACGAGCAGTACTTC. Amino acid sequence: CATHLAGSYEQYF. The V and J genes are TRBV6-1 and TRBJ2-7; 9 bases are shared with TRBD2. The ends lost 10 bases at V and 1 base at J; junction bases unmatched: 5. From germline, CDR1 is MNHNS and CDR2 SASEGT. The CDR3 spans 13 residues.

On this clone: The same CDR3 also results from other DNA sequences found in this sample. The chain couples TRBV19 to TRBJ2-7, with TRBD1 matching over 8 bases. The CDR3 is 14 amino acids. V was pared by 5 bases and J by 1 base, with 4 bases of the junction left unmatched. Germline CDR1 reads LNHDA; CDR2 reads SQIVND (reference sequence). The DNA for the CDR3 is TGTGCCAGTAGTTCGTGGACAGGGTCCTACGAGCAGTACTTC. This codes for CASSSWTGSYEQYF.

This rearrangement joins TRBV4-2 to TRBJ2-1; 9 bases line up with TRBD2. The CDR3 is made up of 17 amino acids. Germline assignment: CDR1 LGHNA and CDR2 YNFKEQ. V gave up 0 bases and J gave up 4 bases; unmatched junction bases: 7. For the CDR3, the DNA is TGTGCCAGCAGCCAAGATGCGGGAGGGCCTGTATACAATGAGCAGTTCTTC. It encodes CASSQDAGGPVYNEQFF.

The chain is built from TRBV28 and TRBJ1-1, with D hard to call. The CDR3 sequence is 15 residues long. The germline gives CDR1 MDHEN, CDR2 SYDVKM. V was cut by 2 bases and J by 4 bases, with 14 bases left in between. The CDR3 DNA is TGTGCCAGCAGTTTAGTGAGGGAGGTTGGCACTGAAGCTTTCTTT. Protein: CASSLVREVGTEAFF.

This chain connects TRBV5-1 to TRBJ2-1, with 10 nucleotides matching TRBD2. CDR1 SGHRS and CDR2 YFSETQ come from the germline V gene. The CDR3 extends over 18 amino acids. V dropped 1 base and J dropped 2; count of bases not matched to a gene: 9. CDR3 amino acids: CASSLMGLAQTPYNEQFF. In nucleotides, the CDR3 is TGCGCCAGCAGCTTGATGGGACTAGCGCAAACACCCTACAATGAGCAGTTCTTC.

The chain combines TRBV13 with TRBJ2-7; perhaps TRBD1 as D (5 bases). Germline loops: CDR1 PRHDT, CDR2 FYEKMQ (reference sequence). Trimming shortened V by 5 bases and J by 2 bases, and 16 bases separated the two germline ends. The CDR3 is 15 residues long. The CDR3 bases are TGTGCCAGCAGCCGGATATTCGCAGGGCCCTACGAGCAGTACTTC. It translates to CASSRIFAGPYEQYF.

In nucleotides, the CDR3 is TGTGCCAGCAGCTTAGTTCTAGCGGCTTACAATGAGCAGTTCTTC. Amino acids: CASSLVLAAYNEQFF. The rearrangement links TRBV7-9 to TRBJ2-1; 7 nucleotides match TRBD2. The germline V gene encodes CDR1 SEHNR and CDR2 FQNEAQ (reference sequence). This CDR3 has 15 amino acids. V lost 1 base to trimming and J lost 4 bases; unmatched junction nucleotides: 4.